The clone carrying this TCR beta chain was picked up a small number of times. No antigen is known for it. The entry originates in a study of cytomegalovirus exposure and HLA in healthy donors. PCR employed 60 Vbeta and 13 Jbeta primers. Assay: immunoSEQ multiplex PCR; the TCRdb copy retains only in-frame clones and omits some. Of roughly 110,000 clones detected, 65% to 75% appear once; the ten largest clones hold more than 3.5%. The CDR3 runs to 14 residues. Germline V lookup: CDR1 SGHTA, CDR2 FQGNSA. Trimming cost V 5 bases and J 7 bases; bases outside gene matches: 10. Points from the study as a whole: Most TCR sequences showed up rarely, but some public TCRs showed up in many donors.

This clonotype originated in a woman aged 40-49 years in good health and CMV-seropositive. Material for sequencing was PBMCs. This rearrangement joins TRBV7-2 to TRBJ2-7; 8 nucleotides agree with TRBD1. This CDR3 reads CASSPRTGMGEQYF. CDR3 bases: TGTGCCAGCAGCCCAAGGACAGGGATGGGTGAGCAGTACTTC.